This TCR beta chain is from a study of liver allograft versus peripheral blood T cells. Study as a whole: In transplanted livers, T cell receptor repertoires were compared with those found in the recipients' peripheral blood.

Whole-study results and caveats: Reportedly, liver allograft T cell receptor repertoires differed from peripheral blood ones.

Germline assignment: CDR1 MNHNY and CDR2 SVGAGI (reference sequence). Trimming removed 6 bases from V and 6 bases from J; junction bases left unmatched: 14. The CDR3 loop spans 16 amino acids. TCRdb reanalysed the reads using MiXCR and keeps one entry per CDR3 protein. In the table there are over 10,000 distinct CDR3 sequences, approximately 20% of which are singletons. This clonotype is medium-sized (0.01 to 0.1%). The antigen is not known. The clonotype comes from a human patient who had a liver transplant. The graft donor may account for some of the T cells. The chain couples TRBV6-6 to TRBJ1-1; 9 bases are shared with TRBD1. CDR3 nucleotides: TGTGCCAGCAGGGAGGACAGGGGCCAAAAGGGGGCTGAAGCTTTCTTT. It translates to CASREDRGQKGAEAFF.